Each of the 17 T cell receptor beta chains below was sequenced from the same sample in a study of blood T cells in healthy people across ages. With a J-beta primer mix and a sample-barcoded 5' primer, a second PCR ran about 7 to 11 cycles. TCRdb re-called the 5' RACE reads with MiXCR, one entry per CDR3 protein. The sample has approximately 810,000 distinct CDR3 sequences; about 28% are singletons. The sample consisted of blood. The receptors were gathered from a woman older than 75 in good health.

This clonotype has just a few counts. The chain employs TRBV12-3 or TRBV12-4 and TRBJ1-6; no reliable D call. The CDR3 consists of 14 residues. Trimming took off 5 bases at V and 7 bases at J, with 12 bases between the two ends. CDR3 residues: CASSPARTNSPLHF. CDR3 DNA: TGTGCCAGCAGTCCCGCCCGCACGAATTCACCCCTCCACTTT.

In this sample, this clonotype turned up a few times. This sequence joins TRBV7-9 and TRBJ2-1, with 8 positions matching TRBD2. Germline lookup yields CDR1 SEHNR and CDR2 FQNEAQ (reference sequence). The CDR3 has 16 amino acids. The V gene end was trimmed by 0 bases and the J gene end by 6 bases; junction bases not matched to a gene: 7. The CDR3 spells CASSLATGGHGNEQFF. The CDR3 region has the DNA TGTGCCAGCAGCTTAGCGACGGGGGGGCACGGCAATGAGCAGTTCTTC.

This clonotype has a count of ten or more. The chain employs TRBV28 and TRBJ2-7, with 10 bases that match TRBD2. CDR3 size: 14 residues. Per the germline V gene, CDR1 is MDHEN and CDR2 is SYDVKM. The trim removed 6 bases at V and 5 bases at J, leaving 7 bases unmatched. The DNA for the CDR3 is TGTGCCAGCAGCCGACCGGGACTAGCGCACGAGCAGTACTTC. It specifies CASSRPGLAHEQYF.

The J gene is TRBJ1-2, the V gene TRBV20-1, with D possibly matching TRBD1 (5 bases). V was cut by 3 bases and J by 6 bases, with 20 bases left in between. The CDR3 covers 15 residues. Germline V lookup: CDR1 DFQATT, CDR2 SNEGSKA (reference sequence). Here the CDR3 reads CSASVGSGESNGYTF. CDR3 nucleotides: TGCAGTGCTAGTGTGGGTTCGGGGGAATCTAATGGCTACACCTTC.

This clonotype was seen a few times. The chain joins TRBV30 to TRBJ1-2, with unresolved D. Germline V gene lookup returns CDR1 GTSNPN and CDR2 SVGIG (reference sequence). The CDR3 length is 13 residues. V was shortened by 2 bases and J by 4 bases, with 11 bases between the two germline ends. CDR3 region: CAWSIAGSYGYTF. CDR3 DNA: TGTGCCTGGAGTATTGCGGGGAGCTATGGCTACACCTTC.

This clonotype was seen many times. V usage is TRBV29-1 and J usage is TRBJ2-4; D might be TRBD1 (6 bases). Per the germline V gene, CDR1 is SQVTM and CDR2 is ANQGSEA. The CDR3 is 13 residues long. V dropped 6 bases and J dropped 1 base, with 10 bases sitting between them. This CDR3 reads CSVDQGAKNIQYF. The CDR3 nucleotides read TGCAGCGTGGACCAGGGGGCCAAAAACATTCAGTACTTC. The full variable domain, its missing parts supplied by reference TRBV29-1 and TRBJ2-4, is SAVISQKPSRDICQRGTSLTIQCQVDSQVTMMFWYRQQPGQSLTLIATANQGSEATYESGFVIDKFPISRPNLTFSTLTVSNMSPEDSSIYLCSVDQGAKNIQYFGAGTRLSVL.

This clonotype was seen just once. The chain employs TRBV29-1 and TRBJ2-7; 7 nucleotides line up with TRBD1. The CDR3 loop spans 11 amino acids. Germline assignment: CDR1 SQVTM and CDR2 ANQGSEA. In DNA form, the CDR3 reads TGCAGTGCTGTGACAGGGTCTAAGCAGTACTTC. Residues: CSAVTGSKQYF.

J is TRBJ1-2 and V is TRBV18, with TRBD1 matching 7 bases. CDR1 and CDR2 (germline): KGHSH, LQKENI. The V segment lost 5 bases and the J segment 2 bases; nucleotides outside the gene matches: 8. The CDR3 totals 15 residues. The CDR3: CASSAGTDINYGYTF. DNA of the CDR3: TGTGCCAGCTCAGCCGGGACAGACATCAACTATGGCTACACCTTC. Supplemented by reference TRBV18 and TRBJ1-2, the full variable domain reads NAGVMQNPRHLVRRRGQEARLRCSPMKGHSHVYWYRQLPEEGLKFMVYLQKENIIDESGMPKERFSAEFPKEGPSILRIQQVVRGDSAAYFCASSAGTDINYGYTFGSGTRLTVV.

In its sample, this clonotype was seen many times. The V call is TRBV7-2, the J call TRBJ2-7, with 9 bases aligning to TRBD1. This CDR3 region has 14 residues. Unmatched junction bases numbered 8, after V lost 5 bases and J lost 6 bases. The germline gives CDR1 SGHTA, CDR2 FQGNSA. CDR3 protein: CASSDDRGFREQYF. Here the CDR3 DNA reads TGTGCCAGCAGCGATGACAGGGGGTTCCGCGAGCAGTACTTC.

This chain's CDR3 is CASSLQTGVQETQYF. The CDR3 nucleotides read TGTGCCAGTAGTCTCCAGACAGGGGTACAAGAGACCCAGTACTTC. This sequence joins TRBV19 and TRBJ2-5, with 8 positions matching TRBD1. Germline V gene data show CDR1 as LNHDA and CDR2 as SQIVND (reference sequence). This CDR3 region has 15 residues. Losses at the gene ends were 5 bases for V and 2 bases for J; bases not matched to a gene: 7.

This chain uses TRBV5-4 with TRBJ2-1; TRBD1 is a possible D gene (5 bases). Germline lookup yields CDR1 SGHNT and CDR2 YYREEE (reference sequence). The CDR3 is 14 residues long. Trimming took 3 bases from V and 2 from J, leaving 9 bases between them. The CDR3 region is CASSSMTAYNEQFF. CDR3 nucleotide sequence: TGTGCCAGCAGCTCCATGACAGCCTACAATGAGCAGTTCTTC.

The table lists this clonotype with a few counts. A read error may be the cause here, since a much bigger clone is one base away. V is TRBV5-1 and J is TRBJ2-3; no definite D call. Germline V gives CDR1 SGHRS, CDR2 YFSETQ. This CDR3 comprises 12 residues. The CDR3 DNA follows: TGCGCCGGCAGCGCAGTCACAGATACGCAGTATTTT. Translating gives CAGSAVTDTQYF. The full variable domain, with the rest looked up from reference TRBV5-1 and TRBJ2-3, is KAGVTQTPRYLIKTRGQQVTLSCSPISGHRSVSWYQQTPGQGLQFLFEYFSETQRNKGNFPGRFSGRQFSNSRSEMNVSTLELGDSALYLCAGSAVTDTQYFGPGTRLTVL.

Details on this clonotype: At one boundary the junction diverges from the germline segment, which might be a read error. The gene calls are TRBV6-2 or TRBV6-3 and TRBJ2-1; 7 positions match TRBD2. The CDR3 spans 15 residues. The germline V gene has CDR1 MNHEY and CDR2 SVGEGT. In nucleotides, the CDR3 is TGTGCCGGCAGTTACTTTGGCGGGGGATCGGAGACCCAGTTCTTC. It encodes CAGSYFGGGSETQFF.

This chain links TRBV29-1 with TRBJ2-1, with TRBD2 matching 10 bases. CDR1 and CDR2 from the germline V gene are SQVTM and ANQGSEA. The CDR3 spans 15 residues. Germline trimming cut 4 bases from V and 4 bases from J; bases unmatched to any gene: 7. CDR3 protein: CSVGLGTSVYNEQFF. CDR3 DNA: TGCAGCGTTGGGCTGGGGACTAGCGTTTACAATGAGCAGTTCTTC.

At least ten counts were recorded for this clonotype. This rearrangement joins TRBV20-1 to TRBJ2-1; D not resolved. V was cut by 5 bases and J by 6 bases, with 17 bases left in between. Germline values: CDR1 DFQATT, CDR2 SNEGSKA (reference sequence). The CDR3 spans 14 residues. The CDR3: CSAADNSYGNEQFF. Written as DNA, the CDR3 is TGCAGTGCTGCCGACAACAGCTACGGCAATGAGCAGTTCTTC.

This clonotype was observed a handful of times. The chain combines TRBV11-3 with TRBJ2-1; possibly TRBD1 or TRBD2 for D (5 bases each). CDR1 and CDR2 (germline): SGHNT, YENEEA. The CDR3 is 19 residues long. V dropped 2 bases and J dropped 2 bases, with 22 bases sitting between them. The CDR3 sequence: CASSLSGKRRGRPYNEQFF. The DNA for the CDR3 is TGTGCCAGCAGCTTATCGGGTAAGAGACGGGGACGGCCCTACAATGAGCAGTTCTTC.

The chain is built from TRBV3-1 and TRBJ2-1; a weak D match, TRBD2 (5 bases). The CDR3 loop spans 16 amino acids. Trimming pared 3 bases from V and 2 bases from J, leaving 14 bases between. CDR1 is LGHDT, CDR2 YNNKEL, per germline (reference sequence). The CDR3 region has the DNA TGTGCCAGCAGCCAGGTTGGACGGGGTCCCTACAATGAGCAGTTCTTC. Its translation: CASSQVGRGPYNEQFF.